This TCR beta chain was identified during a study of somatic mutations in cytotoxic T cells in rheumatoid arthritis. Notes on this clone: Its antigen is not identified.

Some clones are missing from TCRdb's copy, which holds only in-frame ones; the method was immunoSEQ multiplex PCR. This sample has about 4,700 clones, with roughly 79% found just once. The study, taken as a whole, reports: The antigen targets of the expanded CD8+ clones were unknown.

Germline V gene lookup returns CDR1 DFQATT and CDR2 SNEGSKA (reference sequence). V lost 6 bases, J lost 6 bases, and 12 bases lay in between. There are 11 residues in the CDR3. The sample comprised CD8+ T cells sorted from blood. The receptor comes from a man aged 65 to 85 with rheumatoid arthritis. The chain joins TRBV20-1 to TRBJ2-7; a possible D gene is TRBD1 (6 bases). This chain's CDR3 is CSARTGPEQYF. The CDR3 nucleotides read TGCAGTGCCCGCACAGGGCCCGAGCAGTACTTC.